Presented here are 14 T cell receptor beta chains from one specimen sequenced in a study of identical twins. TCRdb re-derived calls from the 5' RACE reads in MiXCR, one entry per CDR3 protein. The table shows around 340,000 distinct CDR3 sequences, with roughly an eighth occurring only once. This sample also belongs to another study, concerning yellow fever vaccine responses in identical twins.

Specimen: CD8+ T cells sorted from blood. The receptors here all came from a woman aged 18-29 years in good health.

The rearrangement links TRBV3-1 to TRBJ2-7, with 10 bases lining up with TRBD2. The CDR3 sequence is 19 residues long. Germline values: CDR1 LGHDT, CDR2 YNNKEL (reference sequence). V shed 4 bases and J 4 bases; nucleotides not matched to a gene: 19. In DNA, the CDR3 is TGTGCCAGCAGCCCCACCCCGGGACTAGCGAGAGAGGAAGGGTACGAGCAGTACTTC. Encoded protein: CASSPTPGLAREEGYEQYF.

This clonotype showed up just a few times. The CDR3 nucleotides are TGTGCCAGCAGCGAGCCAACCGGCCGTACTGAGCAGTTCTTC. Translating gives CASSEPTGRTEQFF. The chain has TRBV7-9 and TRBJ2-1, with D uncertain. The CDR3 consists of 14 residues. The germline CDR1 and CDR2 sequences are SEHNR and FQNEAQ (reference sequence). V was cut by 5 bases and J by 9 bases, with 17 bases left in between.

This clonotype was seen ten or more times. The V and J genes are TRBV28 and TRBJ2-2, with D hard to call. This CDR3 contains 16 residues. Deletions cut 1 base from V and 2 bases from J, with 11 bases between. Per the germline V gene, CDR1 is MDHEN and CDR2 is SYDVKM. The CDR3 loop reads CASSLYQESNTGELFF. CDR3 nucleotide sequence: TGTGCCAGCAGTTTATACCAGGAATCCAACACCGGGGAGCTGTTTTTT.

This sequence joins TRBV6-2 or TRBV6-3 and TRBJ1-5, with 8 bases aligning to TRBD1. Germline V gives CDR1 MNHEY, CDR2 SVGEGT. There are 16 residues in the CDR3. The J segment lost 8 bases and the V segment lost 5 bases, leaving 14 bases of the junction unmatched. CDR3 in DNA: TGTGCCAGCAGTCAACGACAGGGGTCTCATCGGGAGCCCCAGCATTTT. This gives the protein CASSQRQGSHREPQHF.

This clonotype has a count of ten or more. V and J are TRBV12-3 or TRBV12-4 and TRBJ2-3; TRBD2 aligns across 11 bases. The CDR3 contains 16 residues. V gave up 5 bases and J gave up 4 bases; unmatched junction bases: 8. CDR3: CASSLTSGSGADTQYF. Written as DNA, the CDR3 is TGTGCCAGCAGTCTAACTAGCGGGAGTGGTGCAGATACGCAGTATTTT.

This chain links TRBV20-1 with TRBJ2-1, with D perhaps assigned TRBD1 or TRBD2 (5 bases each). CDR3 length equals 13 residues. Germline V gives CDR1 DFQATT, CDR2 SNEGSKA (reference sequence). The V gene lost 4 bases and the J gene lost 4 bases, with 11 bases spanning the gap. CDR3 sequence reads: CSAISEGYNEQFF. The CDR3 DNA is TGCAGTGCTATTAGCGAGGGGTACAATGAGCAGTTCTTC.

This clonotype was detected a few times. The CDR3 reads CASSQGAGPHNEQFF. The CDR3 nucleotides read TGCGCCAGCAGCCAGGGGGCCGGGCCCCACAATGAGCAGTTCTTC. The J gene is TRBJ2-1, the V gene TRBV4-1; tentatively, D is TRBD1 (6 bases). The germline V gene has CDR1 MGHRA and CDR2 YSYEKL. The CDR3 sequence is 15 residues long. V lost 3 bases, J lost 5 bases, and 14 bases lay in between.

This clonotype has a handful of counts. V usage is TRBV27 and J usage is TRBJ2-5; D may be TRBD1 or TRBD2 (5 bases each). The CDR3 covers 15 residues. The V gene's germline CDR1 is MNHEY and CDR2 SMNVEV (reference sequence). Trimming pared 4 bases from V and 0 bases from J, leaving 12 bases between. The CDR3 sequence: CASSYTGRNQETQYF. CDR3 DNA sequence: TGTGCCAGCAGTTACACGGGACGTAACCAAGAGACCCAGTACTTC.

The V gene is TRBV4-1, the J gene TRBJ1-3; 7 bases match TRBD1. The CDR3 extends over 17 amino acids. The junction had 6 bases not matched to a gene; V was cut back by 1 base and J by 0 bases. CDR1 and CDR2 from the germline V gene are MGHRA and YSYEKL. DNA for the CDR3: TGCGCCAGCAGCCAAGGGGCCGACAGGGTCTCTGGAAACACCATATATTTT. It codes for CASSQGADRVSGNTIYF.

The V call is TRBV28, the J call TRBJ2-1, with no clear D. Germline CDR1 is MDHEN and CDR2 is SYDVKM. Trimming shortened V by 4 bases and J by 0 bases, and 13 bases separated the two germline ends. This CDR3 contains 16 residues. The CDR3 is CASSSPHRSSYNEQFF. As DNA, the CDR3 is TGTGCCAGCAGTTCACCTCACCGGAGCTCCTACAATGAGCAGTTCTTC.

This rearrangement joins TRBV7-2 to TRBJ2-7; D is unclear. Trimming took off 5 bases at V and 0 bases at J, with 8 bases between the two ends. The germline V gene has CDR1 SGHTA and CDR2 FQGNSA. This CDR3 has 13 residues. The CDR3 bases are TGTGCCAGCAGCACCCGGGTCTCCTACGAGCAGTACTTC. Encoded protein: CASSTRVSYEQYF.

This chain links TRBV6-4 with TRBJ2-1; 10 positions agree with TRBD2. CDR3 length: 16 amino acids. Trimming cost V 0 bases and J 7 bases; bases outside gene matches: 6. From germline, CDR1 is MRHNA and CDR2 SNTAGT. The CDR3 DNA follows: TGTGCCAGCAGTGACTCGAAACTAGCGGGGTTTAATGAGCAGTTCTTC. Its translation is CASSDSKLAGFNEQFF.

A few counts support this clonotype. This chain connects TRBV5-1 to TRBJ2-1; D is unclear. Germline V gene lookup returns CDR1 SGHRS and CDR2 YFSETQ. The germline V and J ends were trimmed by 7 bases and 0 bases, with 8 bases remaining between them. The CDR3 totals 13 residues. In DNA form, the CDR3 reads TGCGCCAGCCACCCCCACTCCTACAATGAGCAGTTCTTC. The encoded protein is CASHPHSYNEQFF. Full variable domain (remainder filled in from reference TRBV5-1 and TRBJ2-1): KAGVTQTPRYLIKTRGQQVTLSCSPISGHRSVSWYQQTPGQGLQFLFEYFSETQRNKGNFPGRFSGRQFSNSRSEMNVSTLELGDSALYLCASHPHSYNEQFFGPGTRLTVL.

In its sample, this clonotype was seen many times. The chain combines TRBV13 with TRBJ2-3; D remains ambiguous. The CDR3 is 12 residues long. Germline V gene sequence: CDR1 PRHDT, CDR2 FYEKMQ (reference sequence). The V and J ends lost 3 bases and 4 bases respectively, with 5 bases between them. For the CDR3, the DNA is TGTGCCAGCAGCTTCATTTCAGATACGCAGTATTTT. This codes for CASSFISDTQYF.